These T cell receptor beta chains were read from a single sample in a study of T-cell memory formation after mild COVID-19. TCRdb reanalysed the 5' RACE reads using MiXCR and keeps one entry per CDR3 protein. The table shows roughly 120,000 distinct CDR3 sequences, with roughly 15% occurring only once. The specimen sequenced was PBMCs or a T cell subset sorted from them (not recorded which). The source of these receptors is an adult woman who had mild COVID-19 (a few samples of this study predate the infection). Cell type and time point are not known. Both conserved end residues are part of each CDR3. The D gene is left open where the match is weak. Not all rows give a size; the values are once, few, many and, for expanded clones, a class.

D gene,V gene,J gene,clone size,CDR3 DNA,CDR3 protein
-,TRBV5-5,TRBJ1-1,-,TGTGCCAGCAGCTTGGCCTCTGGTCAGGTCTTAACTGAAGCTTTCTTT,CASSLASGQVLTEAFF
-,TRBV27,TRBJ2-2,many,TGTGCCAGCAGTTTATTTTTCCCAGCAGGGAAGAACACCGGGGAGCTGTTTTTT,CASSLFFPAGKNTGELFF
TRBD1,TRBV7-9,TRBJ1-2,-,TGTGCCAGCAGGATGACAGGGGTCGCTGGCTACACCTTC,CASRMTGVAGYTF
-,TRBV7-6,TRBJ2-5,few,TGTGCCAGCAGCTTACACTTTGACATATCGTACCAAGAGACCCAGTACTTC,CASSLHFDISYQETQYF
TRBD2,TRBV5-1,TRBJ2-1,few,TGCGCCAGCAGCTTGAACCTAGCGGGAGGCAATGAGCAGTTCTTC,CASSLNLAGGNEQFF
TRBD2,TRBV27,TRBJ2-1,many,TGTGCCAGCACCACTACCGGGGGGTCCCTTCTGCTTACCAATGAGCAGTTCTTC,CASTTTGGSLLLTNEQFF
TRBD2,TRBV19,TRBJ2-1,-,TGTGCCAGTAGTATAAACGGGAGGGTCGACAATGAGCAGTTCTTC,CASSINGRVDNEQFF
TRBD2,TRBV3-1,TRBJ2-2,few,TGTGCCAGCAGCCAAGGGGCTAGCGGGGAGACCGGGGAGCTGTTTTTT,CASSQGASGETGELFF
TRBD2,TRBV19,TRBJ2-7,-,TGTGCCAGTAGCGGGAGGGCCCTTGGAGAGCAGTACTTC,CASSGRALGEQYF
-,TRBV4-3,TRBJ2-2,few,TGCGCCAGCAGCCAAGATAGGAGGGAGAGCACCGGGGAGCTGTTTTTT,CASSQDRRESTGELFF
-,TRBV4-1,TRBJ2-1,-,TGCGCCAGCAGCCAAGGTGGGGGCGAGTACAATGAGCAGTTCTTC,CASSQGGGEYNEQFF
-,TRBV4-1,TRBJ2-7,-,TGCGCCAGCAGCCAAGGAACGCGCGAGCAGTACTTC,CASSQGTREQYF
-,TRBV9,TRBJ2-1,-,TGTGCCAGCAGCGTAGCGGGAGCCTACAATGAGCAGTTCTTC,CASSVAGAYNEQFF
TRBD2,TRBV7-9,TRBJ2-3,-,TGTGCCAGCAGCTTAAACCGGACTAGCGGGAAGGGGGAAACAGATACGCAGTATTTT,CASSLNRTSGKGETDTQYF
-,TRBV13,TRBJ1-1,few,TGTGCCAGCAGCCCACAGCGGGGGAGCACTGAAGCTTTCTTT,CASSPQRGSTEAFF
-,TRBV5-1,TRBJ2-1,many,TGCGCCAGCAGCTTGGACGAGCCTACCGACAATGAGCAGTTCTTC,CASSLDEPTDNEQFF
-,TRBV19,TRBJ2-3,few,TGTGCCAGCCAGAGTGAGTCTACAAGACTCACAGATACGCAGTATTTT,CASQSESTRLTDTQYF
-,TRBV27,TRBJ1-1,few,TGTGCCAGCAGACTCAGGGGTAACACTGAAGCTTTCTTT,CASRLRGNTEAFF
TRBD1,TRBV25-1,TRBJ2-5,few,TGTGCCAGCAGTTGGACAGGGGCAGGTCGTGAGACCCAGTACTTC,CASSWTGAGRETQYF
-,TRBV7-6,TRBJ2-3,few,TGTGCCAGCAGCTTTCGACTGGAGGGAGGTACGCAGTATTTT,CASSFRLEGGTQYF
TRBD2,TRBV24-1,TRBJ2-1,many,TGTGCCACCAGTGAGCCGGGACTAGCGGCAAAGAGCTCCTACAATGAGCAGTTCTTC,CATSEPGLAAKSSYNEQFF
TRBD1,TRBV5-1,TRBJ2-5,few,TGCGCCAGCAGCTCCCGGGACAGGGGGGAGACCCAGTACTTC,CASSSRDRGETQYF
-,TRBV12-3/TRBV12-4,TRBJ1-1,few,TGTGCCAGCAGCTCCGGACAGACAGCTTTCTTT,CASSSGQTAFF
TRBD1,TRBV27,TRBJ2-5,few,TGTGCCAGCAGTCCATACAGGGGGCAAGAGACCCAGTACTTC,CASSPYRGQETQYF
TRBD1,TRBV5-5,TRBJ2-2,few,TGTGCCAGCAGCCCCTCGGACAGGGGAAGTGACACCGGGGAGCTGTTTTTT,CASSPSDRGSDTGELFF
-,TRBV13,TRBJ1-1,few,TGTGCCAGCAGCTTAGGTACCCAAGCGAGTGGGGGCACTGAAGCTTTCTTT,CASSLGTQASGGTEAFF